Listed below are T cell receptor beta chains from one sample, sequenced in a study of blood T cell repertoires in COVID-19. TCRdb's table, derived via immunoSEQ multiplex PCR, lists solely in-frame clones and lacks some. The data hold 15,000 to 20,000 clones, with about 81% observed a single time. Sequenced input: peripheral blood. These receptors all stem from a man aged 55 to 70 with acute or convalescent COVID-19. CDR3s include the opening cysteine and the closing phenylalanine or tryptophan. D genes are given only for firm matches. Some rows mark clone size as missing; the rest say once, few, many or name a class of expanded clone.

TGCAGCGCTTCCGACAGTCCGTGGGGGCGGAACACTGAAGCTTTCTTT CSASDSPWGRNTEAFF TRBJ1-1 NA few TRBV29-1
TGTGCCAGCTCACCGAACAGGGTCTTTGAGACCCAGTACTTC CASSPNRVFETQYF TRBJ2-5 NA NA TRBV18
TGCAGCGTTCTTAGGGGGGGGTCCTACGAGCAGTACTTC CSVLRGGSYEQYF TRBJ2-7 NA NA TRBV29-1
TGTGCCAGCAGGGGACAGGGGAATCAGCCCCAGCATTTT CASRGQGNQPQHF TRBJ1-5 TRBD1 once TRBV2
TGCAGTGCTACCGGACAGGGAAAAGCTTTCTTT CSATGQGKAFF TRBJ1-1 TRBD1 once TRBV20-1
TGTGCCAGCTCACCACGTCCGGGACAGGGTTGGGCCTCTGGGGCCAACGTCCTGACTTTC CASSPRPGQGWASGANVLTF TRBJ2-6 TRBD1 NA TRBV18
TGTGCCAGCAGAGAGACTAGCGGGGGAGGGAATGAGCAGTTCTTC CASRETSGGGNEQFF TRBJ2-1 TRBD2 NA TRBV2
TGTGCCAGCAGCGTAGAAGGGGGGGCCTACAATGAGCAGTTCTTC CASSVEGGAYNEQFF TRBJ2-1 NA once TRBV9
TGTGCCAGTAGTCCAAGGACAGCCGGGGAGACTGAAGCTTTCTTT CASSPRTAGETEAFF TRBJ1-1 NA NA TRBV19
TGCGCCAGCAGTTTTGACACCCCGGGGGGCGAGCAGTACTTC CASSFDTPGGEQYF TRBJ2-7 TRBD2 NA TRBV5-1
TGTGCCAGCAGCACCTACAGGGGCCGGGGTTCACCCCTCCACTTT CASSTYRGRGSPLHF TRBJ1-6 TRBD1 NA TRBV11-2
TGTGCCAGCAGCTTCGACAGTCCGCGCAATCAGCCCCAGCATTTT CASSFDSPRNQPQHF TRBJ1-5 NA NA TRBV5-4
TGTGCCAGCAGCTTAGGTGGGGGGGCCTTCACAGATACGCAGTATTTT CASSLGGGAFTDTQYF TRBJ2-3 NA NA TRBV7-8
TGTGCCAGCAACCAAGGGACAGAGAAAGAGACCCAGTACTTC CASNQGTEKETQYF TRBJ2-5 TRBD1 NA TRBV11-1
TGTGCCAGCAGCTTAGGAGTGGAGGGAGGGGGAAACACTGAAGCTTTCTTT CASSLGVEGGGNTEAFF TRBJ1-1 NA NA TRBV7-9
TGTGCCACCAGTGATTACAGGGGGGGCCTACCTACTACCACGAACACCGGGGAGCTGTTTTTT CATSDYRGGLPTTTNTGELFF TRBJ2-2 NA once TRBV24-1
TGCGCCAGCAGCTTGGAAACTACAGATACGCAGTATTTT CASSLETTDTQYF TRBJ2-3 NA NA TRBV5-1
TGTGCCAGCAGGAAGGACAGGTTCCACTTT CASRKDRFHF TRBJ1-6 TRBD1 NA TRBV6-5
TGTGCCAGCAGCCTCATCCCTCCAGGGAGGGGGAAACGGCACACTGAAGCTTTCTTT CASSLIPPGRGKRHTEAFF TRBJ1-1 NA NA TRBV5-5
TGCAGCGTTGTCTACGATAGCAATCAGCCCCAGCATTTT CSVVYDSNQPQHF TRBJ1-5 NA NA TRBV29-1
TGTGCCAGCAGCCGCGGACAGGGTAATGAAAAACTGTTTTTT CASSRGQGNEKLFF TRBJ1-4 TRBD1 once TRBV7-9
TGTGCCAGCAGCACTATGACAGGTGGAGGGTTCTTC CASSTMTGGGFF TRBJ2-1 NA NA TRBV5-6
TGTGCCAGCAGTTATAGGCCATACAGGGGGAAGACGAGAGGGACTGAAGCTTTCTTT CASSYRPYRGKTRGTEAFF TRBJ1-1 TRBD1 large TRBV6-2/TRBV6-3
TGTGCCAGCAGTTCCGGGACAGGGGGAGGCGAGCAGTACTTC CASSSGTGGGEQYF TRBJ2-7 TRBD1 NA TRBV27
TGTGCCAGCAGCCAACGTGGGGCAGGGGAAAACTATGGCTACACCTTC CASSQRGAGENYGYTF TRBJ1-2 NA few TRBV4-2
TGTGCCAGCAGCCTGATCCGGGATGAAAAACTGTTTTTT CASSLIRDEKLFF TRBJ1-4 NA NA TRBV14
TGCAGCGCTTCCGGGACTATGAGGAATGAGCAGTTCTTC CSASGTMRNEQFF TRBJ2-1 TRBD2 once TRBV29-1